The 8 T cell receptor beta chains reported below all come from one sample, sequenced in a study of T cell repertoires in cytomegalovirus infection. TCRdb used MiXCR to reprocess the reads, holding one entry per CDR3 protein. The top ten clones hold 13% of a sample with around 530,000 distinct CDR3 sequences, about a quarter of them seen once. The sample taken for sequencing was PBMCs. Receptors were obtained from a human donor in good health (CMV status not recorded). Some clones in this sample may be carry-over from other donors' samples.

This clonotype was observed many times. The chain joins TRBV11-1 to TRBJ1-5, with D hard to call. The CDR3 has 13 residues. CDR1 and CDR2 from the germline V gene are SGHAT and FQDESV (reference sequence). The V gene lost 5 bases and the J gene lost 5 bases, with 10 bases spanning the gap. CDR3: CASSEVSDQPQHF. The DNA of the CDR3 is TGTGCCAGCAGCGAGGTCTCAGATCAGCCCCAGCATTTT.

This clonotype came up many times. The V gene is TRBV7-8, the J gene TRBJ1-3; TRBD1 aligns across 7 bases. Germline trimming cut 2 bases from V and 0 bases from J; bases unmatched to any gene: 10. This CDR3 has 18 amino acids. CDR1 is SGHVS, CDR2 FQNEAQ, per germline. The CDR3 loop reads CASSLRLDRAISGNTIYF. Here the CDR3 DNA reads TGTGCCAGCAGCTTACGGTTAGACAGGGCGATCTCTGGAAACACCATATATTTT. The full variable domain, its missing parts supplied by reference TRBV7-8 and TRBJ1-3, is GAGVSQSPRYKVAKRGQDVALRCDPISGHVSLFWYQQALGQGPEFLTYFQNEAQLDKSGLPSDRFFAERPEGSVSTLKIQRTQQEDSAVYLCASSLRLDRAISGNTIYFGEGSWLTVV.

This clonotype was detected only a few times. The chain carries TRBV4-3 and TRBJ2-7; no clear D gene. V was trimmed by 0 bases and J by 5 bases, leaving 14 bases between them. Germline V gene lookup returns CDR1 LGHNA and CDR2 YSLEER. The CDR3 is 15 amino acids. The CDR3 sequence: CASSQDSGARDEQYF. In DNA form, the CDR3 reads TGCGCCAGCAGCCAAGATTCTGGCGCTAGGGACGAGCAGTACTTC.

This sequence joins TRBV5-6 and TRBJ2-5; D remains ambiguous. CDR1 and CDR2 (germline): SGHDT, YYEEEE. The V and J ends lost 0 bases and 2 bases respectively, with 17 bases between them. This CDR3 has 17 residues. The CDR3 nucleotides read TGTGCCAGCAGCTTGGTTCTGGGTGTGCGGTTACAAGAGACCCAGTACTTC. Residues: CASSLVLGVRLQETQYF.

The genes are TRBV20-1 and TRBJ2-3, with a tentative D call TRBD1 (6 bases). Looked up from germline, CDR1 is DFQATT and CDR2 is SNEGSKA (reference sequence). Trimming removed 4 bases from V and 3 bases from J, with 14 bases in between. The CDR3 extends over 14 amino acids. CDR3 protein: CSAMGAVGTDTQYF. The CDR3 DNA reads as TGCAGTGCTATGGGGGCCGTAGGGACAGATACGCAGTATTTT.

This clonotype appeared a few times. The chain links TRBV29-1 to TRBJ1-2, with D unresolved. Deletions cut 1 base from V and 0 bases from J, with 6 bases between. This CDR3 comprises 13 residues. The germline CDR1 and CDR2 sequences are SQVTM and ANQGSEA. The DNA for the CDR3 is TGCAGCGTTGAAGTTGGTACTAACTATGGCTACACCTTC. Its protein product is CSVEVGTNYGYTF.

CDR3 residues: CASSPGLAGDSRPNEQFF. The CDR3, as DNA: TGTGCCAGCAGCCCGGGACTAGCGGGAGATTCGAGGCCCAATGAGCAGTTCTTC. The chain couples TRBV7-4 to TRBJ2-1, with 14 bases lining up with TRBD2. V was pared by 5 bases and J by 6 bases, with 12 bases of the junction left unmatched. The CDR3 is made up of 18 amino acids. The germline gives CDR1 SGHVT, CDR2 SQSDAQ.

In this sample, this clonotype turned up a few times. The rearrangement joins TRBV5-1 to TRBJ2-7; tentatively, D is TRBD1 or TRBD2 (5 bases each). Germline CDR1 and CDR2: SGHRS and YFSETQ. The CDR3 has 16 amino acids. The V end lost 4 bases, the J end lost 0 bases, and 17 bases lay between the germline ends. In nucleotides, the CDR3 is TGCGCCAGCAGCCGAGGCGAGGGGTCAAGCTCCTACGAGCAGTACGTC. Encoded protein: CASSRGEGSSSYEQYV.